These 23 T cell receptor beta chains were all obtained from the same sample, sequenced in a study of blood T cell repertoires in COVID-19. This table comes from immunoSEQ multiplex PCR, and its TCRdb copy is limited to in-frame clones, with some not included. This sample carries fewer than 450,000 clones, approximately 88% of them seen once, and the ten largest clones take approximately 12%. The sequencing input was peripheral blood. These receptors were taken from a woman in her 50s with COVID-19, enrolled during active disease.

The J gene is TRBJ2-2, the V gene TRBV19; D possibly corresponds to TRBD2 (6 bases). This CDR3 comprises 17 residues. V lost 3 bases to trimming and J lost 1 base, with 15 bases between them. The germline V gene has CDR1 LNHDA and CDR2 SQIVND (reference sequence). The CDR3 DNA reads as TGTGCCAGTAGTATGGCCCCGGGACTGAAGAACACCGGGGAGCTGTTTTTT. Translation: CASSMAPGLKNTGELFF.

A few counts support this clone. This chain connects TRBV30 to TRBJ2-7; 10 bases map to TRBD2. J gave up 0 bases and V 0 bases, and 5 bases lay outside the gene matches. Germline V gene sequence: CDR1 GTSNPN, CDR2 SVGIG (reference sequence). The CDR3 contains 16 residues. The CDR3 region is CAWSVVSGGGSYEQYF. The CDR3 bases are TGTGCCTGGAGTGTAGTCAGCGGGGGGGGCTCCTACGAGCAGTACTTC.

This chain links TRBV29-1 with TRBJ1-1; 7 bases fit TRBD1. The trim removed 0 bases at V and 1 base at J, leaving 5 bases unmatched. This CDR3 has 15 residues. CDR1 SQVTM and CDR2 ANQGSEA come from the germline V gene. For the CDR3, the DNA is TGCAGCGTTGAAGAATGGGGACAGACGAACACTGAAGCTTTCTTT. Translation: CSVEEWGQTNTEAFF.

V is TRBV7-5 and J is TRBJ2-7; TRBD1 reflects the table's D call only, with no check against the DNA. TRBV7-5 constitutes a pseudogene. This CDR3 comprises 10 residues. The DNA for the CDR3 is TGTGCCAGAAGCCGGGGGACAGGGAGATTC. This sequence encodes CARSRGTGRF.

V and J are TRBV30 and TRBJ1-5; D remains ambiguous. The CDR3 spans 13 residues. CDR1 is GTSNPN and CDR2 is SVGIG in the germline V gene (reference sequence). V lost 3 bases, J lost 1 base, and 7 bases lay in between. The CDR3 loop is CAWSLLSNQPQHF. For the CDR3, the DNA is TGTGCCTGGAGCCTCCTGAGCAATCAGCCCCAGCATTTT.

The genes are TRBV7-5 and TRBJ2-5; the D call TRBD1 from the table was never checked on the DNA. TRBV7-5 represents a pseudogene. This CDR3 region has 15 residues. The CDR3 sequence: CARSSLQGGGETQYF. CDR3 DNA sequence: TGTGCCAGAAGCTCTTTACAGGGGGGTGGAGAGACCCAGTACTTC.

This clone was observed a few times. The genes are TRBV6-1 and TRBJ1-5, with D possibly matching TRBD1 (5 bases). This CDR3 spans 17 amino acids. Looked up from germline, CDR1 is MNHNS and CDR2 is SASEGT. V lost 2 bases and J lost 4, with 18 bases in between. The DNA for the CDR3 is TGTGCCAGCAGTGAAACGTTTGGGAGCGGGGCTAATCAGCCCCAGCATTTT. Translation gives CASSETFGSGANQPQHF.

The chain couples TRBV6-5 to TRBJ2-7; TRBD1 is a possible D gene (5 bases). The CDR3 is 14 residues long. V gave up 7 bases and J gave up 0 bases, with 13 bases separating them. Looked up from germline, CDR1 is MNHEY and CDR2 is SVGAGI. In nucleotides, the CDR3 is TGTGCCAGCACCTACAGGATGAGCTCCTACGAGCAGTACTTC. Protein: CASTYRMSSYEQYF.

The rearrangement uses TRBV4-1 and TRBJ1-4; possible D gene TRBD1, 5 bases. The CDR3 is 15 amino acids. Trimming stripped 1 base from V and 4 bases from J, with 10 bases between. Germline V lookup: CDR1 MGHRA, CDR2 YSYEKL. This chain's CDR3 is CASSQAGRVNEKLFF. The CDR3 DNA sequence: TGCGCCAGCAGCCAAGCAGGGAGGGTTAATGAAAAACTGTTTTTT.

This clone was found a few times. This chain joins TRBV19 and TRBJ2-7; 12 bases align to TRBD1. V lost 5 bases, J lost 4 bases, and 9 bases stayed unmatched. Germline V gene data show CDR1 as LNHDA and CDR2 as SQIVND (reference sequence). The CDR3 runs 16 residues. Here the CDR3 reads CASSLAGTGGSYEQYF. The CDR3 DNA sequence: TGTGCCAGTAGTCTCGCCGGGACAGGGGGCTCGTACGAGCAGTACTTC.

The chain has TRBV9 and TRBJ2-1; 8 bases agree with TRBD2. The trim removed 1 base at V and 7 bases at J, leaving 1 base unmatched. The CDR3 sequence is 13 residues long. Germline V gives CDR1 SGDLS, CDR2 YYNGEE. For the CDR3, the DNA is TGTGCCAGCAGCGTATCTAGCGGGAATGAGCAGTTCTTC. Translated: CASSVSSGNEQFF.

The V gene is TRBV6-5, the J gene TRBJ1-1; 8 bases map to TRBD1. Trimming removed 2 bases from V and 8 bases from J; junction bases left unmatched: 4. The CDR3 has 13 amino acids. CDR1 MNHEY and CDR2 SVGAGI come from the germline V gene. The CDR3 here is CASSYLRQGEAFF. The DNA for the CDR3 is TGTGCCAGCAGTTACCTCCGACAGGGGGAAGCTTTCTTT.

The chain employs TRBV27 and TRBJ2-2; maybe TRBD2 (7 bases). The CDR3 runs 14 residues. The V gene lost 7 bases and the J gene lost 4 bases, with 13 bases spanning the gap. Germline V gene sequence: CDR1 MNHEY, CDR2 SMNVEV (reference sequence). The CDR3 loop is CASNAGAGTGELFF. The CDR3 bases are TGTGCCAGCAACGCGGGGGCCGGCACCGGGGAGCTGTTTTTT.

CDR3 protein: CASRRATFGNTIYF. The CDR3 nucleotides read TGTGCCAGCAGGCGAGCGACCTTCGGAAACACCATATATTTT. The chain links TRBV6-5 to TRBJ1-3, with unresolved D. CDR1 is MNHEY, CDR2 SVGAGI, per germline. Trimming shortened V by 6 bases and J by 4 bases, and 13 bases separated the two germline ends. The CDR3 runs to 14 residues.

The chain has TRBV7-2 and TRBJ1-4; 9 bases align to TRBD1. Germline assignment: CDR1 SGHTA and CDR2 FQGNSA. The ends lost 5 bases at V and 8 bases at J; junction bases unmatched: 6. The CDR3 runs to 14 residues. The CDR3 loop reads CASSPGTGHEKLFF. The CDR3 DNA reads TGTGCCAGCAGCCCCGGGACAGGGCACGAAAAACTGTTTTTT. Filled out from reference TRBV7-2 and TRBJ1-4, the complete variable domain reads GAGVSQSPSNKVTEKGKDVELRCDPISGHTALYWYRQSLGQGLEFLIYFQGNSAPDKSGLPSDRFSAERTGGSVSTLTIQRTQQEDSAVYLCASSPGTGHEKLFFGSGTQLSVL.

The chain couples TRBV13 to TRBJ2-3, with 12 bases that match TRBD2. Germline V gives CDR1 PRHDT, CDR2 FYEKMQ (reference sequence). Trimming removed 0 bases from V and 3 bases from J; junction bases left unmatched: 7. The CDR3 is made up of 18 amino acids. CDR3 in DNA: TGTGCCAGCAGCTTAGGCCTAGCGGGGGGGCGAGCGACAGATACGCAGTATTTT. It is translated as CASSLGLAGGRATDTQYF.

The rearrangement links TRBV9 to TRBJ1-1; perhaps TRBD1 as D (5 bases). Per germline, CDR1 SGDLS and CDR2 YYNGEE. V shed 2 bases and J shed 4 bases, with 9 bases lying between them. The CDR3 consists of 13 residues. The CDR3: CASSVQGSTEAFF. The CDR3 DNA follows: TGTGCCAGCAGCGTCCAGGGAAGCACTGAAGCTTTCTTT.

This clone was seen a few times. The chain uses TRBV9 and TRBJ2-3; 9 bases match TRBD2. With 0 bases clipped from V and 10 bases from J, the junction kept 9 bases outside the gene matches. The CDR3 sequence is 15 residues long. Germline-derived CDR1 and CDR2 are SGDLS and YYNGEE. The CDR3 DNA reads TGTGCCAGCAGCGTAGGTGTCCTAGCGGGGACCGCGCAGTATTTT. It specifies CASSVGVLAGTAQYF.

CDR3 bases: TGTGCCACCTCCCCCGGAGAGGTGGGCACTGAAGCTTTCTTT. It encodes CATSPGEVGTEAFF. The rearrangement joins TRBV24-1 to TRBJ1-1; D remains ambiguous. V was pared by 9 bases and J by 4 bases, with 17 bases between. CDR3 length equals 14 residues. Germline V gives CDR1 KGHDR, CDR2 SFDVKD.

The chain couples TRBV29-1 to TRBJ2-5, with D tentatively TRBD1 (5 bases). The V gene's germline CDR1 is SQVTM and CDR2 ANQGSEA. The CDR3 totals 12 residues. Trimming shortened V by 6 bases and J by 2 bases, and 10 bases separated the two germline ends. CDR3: CSVRQTQETQYF. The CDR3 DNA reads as TGCAGCGTGCGACAGACGCAAGAGACCCAGTACTTC. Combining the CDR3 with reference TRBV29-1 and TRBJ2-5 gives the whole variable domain SAVISQKPSRDICQRGTSLTIQCQVDSQVTMMFWYRQQPGQSLTLIATANQGSEATYESGFVIDKFPISRPNLTFSTLTVSNMSPEDSSIYLCSVRQTQETQYFGPGTRLLVL.

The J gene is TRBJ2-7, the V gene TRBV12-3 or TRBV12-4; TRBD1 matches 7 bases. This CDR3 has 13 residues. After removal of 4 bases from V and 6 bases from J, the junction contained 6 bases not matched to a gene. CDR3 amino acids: CASSSGQPGEQYF. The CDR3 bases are TGTGCCAGCAGTTCGGGACAGCCAGGCGAGCAGTACTTC.

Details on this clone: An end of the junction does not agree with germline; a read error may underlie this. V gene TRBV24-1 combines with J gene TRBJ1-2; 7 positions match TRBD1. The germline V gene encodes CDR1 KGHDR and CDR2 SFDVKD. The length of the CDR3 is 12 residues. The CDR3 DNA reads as TGTGCCACCAGTGATGACAGGGACCTGATCTCTTTC. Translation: CATSDDRDLISF.

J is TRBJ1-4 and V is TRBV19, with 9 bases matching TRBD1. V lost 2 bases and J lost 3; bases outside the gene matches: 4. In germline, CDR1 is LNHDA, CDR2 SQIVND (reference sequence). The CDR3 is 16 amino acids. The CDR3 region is CASSITGGSPNEKLFF. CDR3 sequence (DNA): TGTGCCAGTAGTATAACAGGGGGCTCTCCTAATGAAAAACTGTTTTTT. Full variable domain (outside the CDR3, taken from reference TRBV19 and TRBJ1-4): DGGITQSPKYLFRKEGQNVTLSCEQNLNHDAMYWYRQDPGQGLRLIYYSQIVNDFQKGDIAEGYSVSREKKESFPLTVTSAQKNPTAFYLCASSITGGSPNEKLFFGSGTQLSVL.